Each of the 10 T cell receptor beta chains below was sequenced from the same sample in a study of T cells in Graves' hyperthyroidism and ophthalmopathy. Using RNA transcripts as the source, TCR beta CDR3 regions were amplified. TCR CDR3 regions were first amplified by RT-PCR with HTBI primers. Via MiXCR, TCRdb re-called the multiplex PCR reads, giving one row per CDR3 protein. Here the sample spans 300,000 to 500,000 distinct CDR3 sequences, 14% to 15% being singletons. The sequenced sample consisted of blood. The receptors stem from a woman aged 25 to 39 with Graves' hyperthyroidism.

This clonotype was detected many times. The chain joins TRBV24-1 to TRBJ2-3; 8 bases match TRBD2. V shed 2 bases and J 0 bases; nucleotides not matched to a gene: 3. Germline lookup yields CDR1 KGHDR and CDR2 SFDVKD. CDR3 length equals 16 residues. The CDR3, as DNA: TGTGCCACCAGTGATTCTGTAGCGGGAAGCACAGATACGCAGTATTTT. Translating gives CATSDSVAGSTDTQYF.

This clonotype was seen repeatedly, ten times or more. The chain couples TRBV11-2 to TRBJ2-1; 15 bases line up with TRBD2. The CDR3 covers 18 residues. Trimming took 2 bases from V and 2 from J; bases not matched to a gene: 4. Germline lookup yields CDR1 SGHAT and CDR2 FQNNGV. The CDR3 DNA reads TGTGCCAGCAGCTTAAGATGGACTAGCGGGAGGGCCTACAATGAGCAGTTCTTC. It translates to CASSLRWTSGRAYNEQFF.

This clonotype was observed many times. The chain links TRBV18 to TRBJ2-2, with 10 bases matching TRBD1. Germline CDR1 is KGHSH and CDR2 is LQKENI. CDR3 length: 15 amino acids. The J segment lost 7 bases and the V segment lost 6 bases, leaving 8 bases of the junction unmatched. The CDR3 DNA sequence: TGTGCCAGCTCTACCGGGACAGGGGCGAACGGGGAGCTGTTTTTT. Protein: CASSTGTGANGELFF.

As concerns this clonotype: Being one base from a much bigger clone, this may be a read error. V usage is TRBV7-9 and J usage is TRBJ1-5; 9 bases agree with TRBD1. CDR3 length: 15 amino acids. The V and J ends lost 6 bases and 9 bases, in that order; junction bases with no gene match: 12. CDR1 and CDR2 (germline): SEHNR, FQNEAQ (reference sequence). The CDR3 loop reads CASRSWGQGGGPQHF. DNA for the CDR3: TGTGCCAGCAGATCCTGGGGACAGGGCGGAGGGCCCCAGCATTTT. The variable domain in full, with the rest retrieved from reference TRBV7-9 and TRBJ1-5, is DTGVSQNPRHKITKRGQNVTFRCDPISEHNRLYWYRQTLGQGPEFLTYFQNEAQLEKSRLLSDRFSAERPKGSFSTLEIQRTEQGDSAMYLCASRSWGQGGGPQHFGDGTRLSIL.

This clonotype was found many times. The V and J genes are TRBV7-2 and TRBJ1-5; weak D call: TRBD1 (6 bases). The CDR3 runs 15 residues. Trimming left V 4 bases short and J 0 bases short, with 10 bases between. Germline V gives CDR1 SGHTA, CDR2 FQGNSA. As DNA, the CDR3 is TGTGCCAGCAGCTCCGTAGGGGGTAGCAATCAGCCCCAGCATTTT. The encoded protein is CASSSVGGSNQPQHF.

This clonotype occurred many times. The CDR3 DNA is TGTGCCAGCAGCCCACTAGCGGGAGGACTTCATGAGCAGTTCTTC. Translation: CASSPLAGGLHEQFF. This rearrangement joins TRBV7-9 to TRBJ2-1; 12 bases are shared with TRBD2. J gave up 8 bases and V 5 bases, and 7 bases lay outside the gene matches. CDR1 and CDR2 (germline): SEHNR, FQNEAQ (reference sequence). The CDR3 length is 15 residues.

This clonotype was counted at least ten times. CDR3 in DNA: TGTGCCAGCAGTTCCTCCTGGGACCACCAAGAGACCCAGTACTTC. Protein sequence: CASSSSWDHQETQYF. V gene TRBV27 combines with J gene TRBJ2-5, with D possibly called TRBD1 or TRBD2 (5 bases each). Germline lookup yields CDR1 MNHEY and CDR2 SMNVEV (reference sequence). This CDR3 spans 15 amino acids. V dropped 4 bases and J dropped 0 bases, with 12 bases sitting between them.

This clonotype has a count of ten or more. This chain joins TRBV2 and TRBJ1-1, with D maybe TRBD1 (6 bases). Germline assignment: CDR1 SNHLY and CDR2 FYNNEI. V was trimmed by 8 bases and J by 2 bases, leaving 18 bases between them. There are 15 residues in the CDR3. This CDR3 is CASGESTGSNTEAFF. Written as DNA, the CDR3 is TGTGCCAGCGGGGAATCTACAGGGAGCAACACTGAAGCTTTCTTT. Full variable domain (missing parts from reference TRBV2 and TRBJ1-1): EPEVTQTPSHQVTQMGQEVILRCVPISNHLYFYWYRQILGQKVEFLVSFYNNEISEKSEIFDDQFSVERPDGSNFTLKIRSTKLEDSAMYFCASGESTGSNTEAFFGQGTRLTVV.

This clonotype was found many times. The chain joins TRBV29-1 to TRBJ1-1; no definite D call. Trimming pared 7 bases from V and 0 bases from J, leaving 12 bases between. The CDR3 spans 13 residues. Germline V lookup: CDR1 SQVTM, CDR2 ANQGSEA. The CDR3 DNA follows: TGCAGCGCTCACCAAAGCATGAACACTGAAGCTTTCTTT. Residues: CSAHQSMNTEAFF.

This clonotype occurred a few times. The chain couples TRBV5-1 to TRBJ2-3, with TRBD2 matching 8 bases. CDR1 is SGHRS and CDR2 is YFSETQ in the germline V gene. The CDR3 has 17 residues. V lost 0 bases, J lost 0 bases, and 6 bases stayed unmatched. DNA for the CDR3: TGCGCCAGCAGCTTGGGTGCGAGCGGGGGTAGCACAGATACGCAGTATTTT. Protein sequence: CASSLGASGGSTDTQYF.